What follows describes a single TCR beta chain. Data came from immunoSEQ multiplex PCR; TCRdb stores just in-frame clones and leaves some out. The sample has approximately 230,000 clones; about 91% are singletons. This sample is part of a study of blood T cell repertoires in COVID-19. Overall study context: Sources were T cells, B-cell-depleted T cells, or PBMCs; the material itself was cDNA or gDNA.

Enrollment of patients from Seattle took place during active infection, with longitudinal follow-up. V was shortened by 5 bases and J by 8 bases, with 6 bases between the two germline ends. This CDR3 region has 11 residues. Germline CDR1 and CDR2: MDHEN and SYDVKM. Sequenced sample: peripheral blood. The receptor comes from a woman aged 25 to 39 with COVID-19, enrolled during active disease. This sequence joins TRBV28 and TRBJ1-4; unclear D gene. CDR3 protein: CASSVQEKLFF. As DNA, the CDR3 is TGTGCCAGCAGTGTACAAGAAAAACTGTTTTTT.